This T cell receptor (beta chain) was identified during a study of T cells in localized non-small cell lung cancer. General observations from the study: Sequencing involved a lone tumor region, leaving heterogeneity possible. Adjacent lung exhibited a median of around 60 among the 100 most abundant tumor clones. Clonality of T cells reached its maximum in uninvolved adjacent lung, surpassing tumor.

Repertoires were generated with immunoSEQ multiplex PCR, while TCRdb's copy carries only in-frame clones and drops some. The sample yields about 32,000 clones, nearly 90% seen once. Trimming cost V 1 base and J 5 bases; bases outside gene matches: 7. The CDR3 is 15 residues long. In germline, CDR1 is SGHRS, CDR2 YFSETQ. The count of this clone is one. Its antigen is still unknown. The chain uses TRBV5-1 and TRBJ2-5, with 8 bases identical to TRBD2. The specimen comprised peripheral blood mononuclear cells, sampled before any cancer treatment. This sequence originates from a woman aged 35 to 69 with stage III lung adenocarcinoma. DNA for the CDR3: TGCGCCAGCAGCTTGACTGGGACTAGAAGCGAGACCCAGTACTTC. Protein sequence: CASSLTGTRSETQYF.